Below, one T cell receptor beta chain is given with its context. These data are taken from a study of control samples from healthy donors and cancer patients. The data were produced by immunoSEQ multiplex PCR, yet TCRdb's version contains in-frame clones alone and is incomplete. Counted here are tens of thousands of clones, over 75% occurring once; the ten biggest clones make up about a fifth. The CDR3 is 16 amino acids. Germline CDR1 reads SGHVS; CDR2 reads FNYEAQ. With 7 bases removed from V and 0 bases from J, the gap between germline ends came to 19 bases. Sequenced material: blood. The sequence was collected from a man in his fifties in good health. The chain joins TRBV7-6 to TRBJ2-7; D is ambiguous. The CDR3 DNA reads TGTGCCAGCACATTACTACGGAGATTTAGCTCCTACGAGCAGTACGTC. This encodes CASTLLRRFSSYEQYV.